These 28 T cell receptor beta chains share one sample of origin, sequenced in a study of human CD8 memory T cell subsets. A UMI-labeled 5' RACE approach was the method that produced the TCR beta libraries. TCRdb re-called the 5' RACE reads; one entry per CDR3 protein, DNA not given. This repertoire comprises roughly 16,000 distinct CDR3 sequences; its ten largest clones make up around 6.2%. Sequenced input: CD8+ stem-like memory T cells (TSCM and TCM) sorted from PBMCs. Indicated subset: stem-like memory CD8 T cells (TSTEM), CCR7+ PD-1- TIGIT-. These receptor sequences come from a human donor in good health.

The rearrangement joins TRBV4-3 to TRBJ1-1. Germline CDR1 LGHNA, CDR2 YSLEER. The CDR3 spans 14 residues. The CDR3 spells CASSQDLGITEAFF.

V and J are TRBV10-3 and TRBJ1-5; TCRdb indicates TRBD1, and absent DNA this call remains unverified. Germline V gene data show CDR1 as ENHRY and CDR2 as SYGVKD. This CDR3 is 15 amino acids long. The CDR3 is CAISESSGGGQPQHF.

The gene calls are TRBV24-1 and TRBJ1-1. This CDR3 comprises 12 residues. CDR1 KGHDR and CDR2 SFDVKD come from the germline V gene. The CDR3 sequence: CATSLGNTEAFF.

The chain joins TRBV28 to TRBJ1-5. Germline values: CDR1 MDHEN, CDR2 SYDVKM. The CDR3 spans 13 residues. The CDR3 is CASTRPSNQPQHF.

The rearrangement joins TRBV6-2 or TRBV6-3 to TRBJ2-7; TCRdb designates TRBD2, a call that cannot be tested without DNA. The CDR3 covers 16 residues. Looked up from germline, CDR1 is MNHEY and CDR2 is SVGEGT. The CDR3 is CASSYSRTSGGYEQYF.

The CDR3 region is CASSPTSARRGNTEAFF. The genes are TRBV18 and TRBJ1-1; the TCRdb D gene call, TRBD1, has no DNA to confirm it. This CDR3 region has 17 residues. Germline values: CDR1 KGHSH, CDR2 LQKENI.

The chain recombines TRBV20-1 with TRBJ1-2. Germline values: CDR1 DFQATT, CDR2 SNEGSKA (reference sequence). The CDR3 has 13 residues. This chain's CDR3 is CSARDTSNYGYTF.

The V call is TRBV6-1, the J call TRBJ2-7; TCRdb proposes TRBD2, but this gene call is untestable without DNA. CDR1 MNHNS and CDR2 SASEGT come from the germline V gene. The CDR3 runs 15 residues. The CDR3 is CASSVLSGPPYEQYF.

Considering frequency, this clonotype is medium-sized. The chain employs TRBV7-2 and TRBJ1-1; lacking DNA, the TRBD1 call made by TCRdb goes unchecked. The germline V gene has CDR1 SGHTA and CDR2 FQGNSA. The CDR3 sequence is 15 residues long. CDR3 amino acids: CASSLAIGGATEAFF. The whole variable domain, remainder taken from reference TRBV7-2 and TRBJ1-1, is GAGVSQSPSNKVTEKGKDVELRCDPISGHTALYWYRQSLGQGLEFLIYFQGNSAPDKSGLPSDRFSAERTGGSVSTLTIQRTQQEDSAVYLCASSLAIGGATEAFFGQGTRLTVV.

The chain's CDR3 is CASSLEVGDSRYEQYF. The chain links TRBV7-9 to TRBJ2-7; TCRdb lists TRBD1, though no DNA is available to test this call. Per the germline V gene, CDR1 is SEHNR and CDR2 is FQNEAQ (reference sequence). The CDR3 has 16 amino acids.

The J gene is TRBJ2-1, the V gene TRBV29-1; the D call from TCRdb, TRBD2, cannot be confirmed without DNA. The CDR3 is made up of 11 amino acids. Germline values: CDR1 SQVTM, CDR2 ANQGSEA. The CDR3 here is CSVEGSSDQFF.

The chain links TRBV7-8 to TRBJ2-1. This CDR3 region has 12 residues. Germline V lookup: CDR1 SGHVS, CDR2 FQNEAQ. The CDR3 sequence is CASSLYNNEQFF.

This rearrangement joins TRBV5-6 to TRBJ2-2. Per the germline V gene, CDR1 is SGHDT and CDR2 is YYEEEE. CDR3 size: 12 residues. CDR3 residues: CASSISPGELFF.

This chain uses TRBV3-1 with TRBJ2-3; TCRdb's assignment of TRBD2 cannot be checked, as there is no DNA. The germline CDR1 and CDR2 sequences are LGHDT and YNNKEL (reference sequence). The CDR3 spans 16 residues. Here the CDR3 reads CASSPPTSGGTDTQYF.

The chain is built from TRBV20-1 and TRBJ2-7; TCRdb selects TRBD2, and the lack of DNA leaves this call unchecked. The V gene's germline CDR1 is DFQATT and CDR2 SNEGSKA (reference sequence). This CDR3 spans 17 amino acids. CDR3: CSARDPSTSGSFYEQYF.

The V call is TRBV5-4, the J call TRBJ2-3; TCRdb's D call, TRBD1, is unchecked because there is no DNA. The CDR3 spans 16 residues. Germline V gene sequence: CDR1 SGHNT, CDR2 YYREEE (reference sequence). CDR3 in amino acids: CASSPGQGWGTDTQYF.

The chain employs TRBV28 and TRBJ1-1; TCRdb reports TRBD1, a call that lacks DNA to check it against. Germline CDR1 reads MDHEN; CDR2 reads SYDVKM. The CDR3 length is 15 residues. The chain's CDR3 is CASSPPRQGMTEAFF.

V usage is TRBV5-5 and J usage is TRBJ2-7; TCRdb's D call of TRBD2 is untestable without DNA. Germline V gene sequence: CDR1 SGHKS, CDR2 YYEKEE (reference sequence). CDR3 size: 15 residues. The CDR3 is CASSFRGTSGYEQYF.

The CDR3 sequence: CASSIGAGLDDGYTF. The rearrangement joins TRBV19 to TRBJ1-2. Germline assignment: CDR1 LNHDA and CDR2 SQIVND (reference sequence). The CDR3 runs 15 residues.

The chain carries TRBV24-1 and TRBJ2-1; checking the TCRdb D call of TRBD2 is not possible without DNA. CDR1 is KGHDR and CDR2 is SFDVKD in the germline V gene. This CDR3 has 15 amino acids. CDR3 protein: CATSDGGLAFNEQFF.

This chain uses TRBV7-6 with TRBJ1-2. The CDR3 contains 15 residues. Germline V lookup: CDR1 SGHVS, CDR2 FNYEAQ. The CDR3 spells CASSLDTQGLYGYTF.

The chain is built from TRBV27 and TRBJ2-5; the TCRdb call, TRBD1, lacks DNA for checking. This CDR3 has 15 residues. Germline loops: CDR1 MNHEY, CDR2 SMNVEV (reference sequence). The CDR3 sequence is CASSTRAKLRETQYF.

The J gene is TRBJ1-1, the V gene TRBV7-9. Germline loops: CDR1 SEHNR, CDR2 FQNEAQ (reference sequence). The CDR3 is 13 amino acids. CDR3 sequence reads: CASSSAANTEAFF.

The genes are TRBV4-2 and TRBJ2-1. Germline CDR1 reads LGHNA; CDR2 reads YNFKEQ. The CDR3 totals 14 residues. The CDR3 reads CASSQDVGYNEQFF.

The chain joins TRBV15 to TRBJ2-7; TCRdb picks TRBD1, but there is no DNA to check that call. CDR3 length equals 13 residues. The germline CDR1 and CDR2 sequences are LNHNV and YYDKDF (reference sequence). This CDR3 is CATSEGQSYEQYF.

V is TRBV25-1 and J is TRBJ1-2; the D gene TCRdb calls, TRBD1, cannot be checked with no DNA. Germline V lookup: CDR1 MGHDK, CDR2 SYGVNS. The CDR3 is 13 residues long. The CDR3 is CASTGQGGYGYTF.

The CDR3 is CSARDLRREPGELFF. The chain couples TRBV20-1 to TRBJ2-2; TCRdb indicates TRBD2, and absent DNA this call remains unverified. Germline V CDR1 and CDR2: DFQATT, SNEGSKA (reference sequence). This CDR3 region has 15 residues.

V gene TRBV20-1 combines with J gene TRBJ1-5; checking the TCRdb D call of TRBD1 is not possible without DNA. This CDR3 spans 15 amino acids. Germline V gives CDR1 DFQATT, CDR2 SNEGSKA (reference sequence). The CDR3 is CSARDLGGPGQPQHF.